In its sample, the clone carrying this T cell receptor (beta chain) was seen a few times. These data originate in a study of blood T cell repertoires in COVID-19. Trimming removed 5 bases at V and 1 base at J, with 15 bases between. The CDR3 totals 16 residues. Germline V gives CDR1 SGHTA, CDR2 FQGTGA. Sequencing used immunoSEQ multiplex PCR; TCRdb keeps in-frame clones, though not all of them. The sample contains roughly 140,000 clones, about four fifths of which appear only once. Sequencing used peripheral blood. The chain links TRBV7-3 to TRBJ1-3; D gene ambiguous. This receptor was taken from a human donor in a cohort sampled during active COVID-19. CDR3 sequence: CASSPGGGRSGNTIYF. DNA of the CDR3: TGTGCCAGCAGCCCCGGCGGAGGGCGATCTGGAAACACCATATATTTT.